The clone carrying this T cell receptor (beta chain) was recorded a few times. Its cognate antigen is unknown. This entry belongs to a study of blood T cells in healthy people across ages. It was with a sample-barcoded 5' primer and a J-beta primer mix that a second PCR of roughly 6 to 11 cycles was run. MiXCR was run by TCRdb on the 5' RACE reads, yielding one entry per CDR3 protein. The repertoire holds about 1 million distinct CDR3 sequences, 40% to 45% seen once, with approximately 19% in the top ten. Study results and limitations: Donors of long life had a larger count of naive CD4+ cells and greater diversity than aged donors. Across the age range, TCR beta diversity per million T cells fell in a roughly linear way. The lack of PBMC sorting stopped any conclusive naive versus antigen-experienced comparison.

At least 5 micrograms of total RNA were extracted per sample. The TCR was taken from a woman aged 55-75 years in good health. Sequencing was carried out using blood.

The CDR3 is CASSIGQSFYEQYF. The CDR3 DNA is TGCGCCAGCAGCATTGGACAGTCTTTCTACGAGCAGTACTTC. The rearrangement links TRBV5-1 to TRBJ2-7; D may be TRBD1 (6 bases). Trimming removed 4 bases at V and 3 bases at J, with 14 bases between. The length of the CDR3 is 14 residues. Germline loops: CDR1 SGHRS, CDR2 YFSETQ.